The 16 T cell receptor beta chains in this list originate from one sample, sequenced in a study of T-cell memory formation after mild COVID-19. MiXCR, run by TCRdb on the 5' RACE reads, gives a single entry per CDR3 protein. The table includes about 210,000 distinct CDR3 sequences, 25% to 35% detected once. Sequenced: PBMCs or a T cell subset sorted from them (not recorded which). These receptors all come from an adult woman who had mild COVID-19 (a few samples of this study predate the infection). Cell type and time point are not known.

The V and J genes are TRBV6-5 and TRBJ2-7; no definite D call. Germline assignment: CDR1 MNHEY and CDR2 SVGAGI. The CDR3 contains 13 residues. The V gene lost 6 bases and the J gene lost 3 bases, with 12 bases spanning the gap. The CDR3 here is CASSPSSDYEQYF. Written as DNA, the CDR3 is TGTGCCAGCAGCCCCAGCAGCGACTACGAGCAGTACTTC.

This rearrangement joins TRBV18 to TRBJ2-1; 8 bases align to TRBD1. This CDR3 has 16 amino acids. The germline CDR1 and CDR2 sequences are KGHSH and LQKENI. The J segment lost 0 bases and the V segment lost 1 base, leaving 2 bases of the junction unmatched. CDR3 DNA: TGTGCCAGCTCACCACGCACAGGGGGCTCCTACAATGAGCAGTTCTTC. This gives the protein CASSPRTGGSYNEQFF.

The V and J genes are TRBV7-3 and TRBJ2-2; D unclear. Trimming took off 5 bases at V and 6 bases at J, with 10 bases between the two ends. The germline V gene has CDR1 SGHTA and CDR2 FQGTGA. This CDR3 is 13 amino acids long. Here the CDR3 reads CASSRYQAGELFF. Here the CDR3 DNA reads TGTGCCAGCAGCCGATATCAGGCCGGGGAGCTGTTTTTT.

The chain recombines TRBV29-1 with TRBJ2-1; 8 bases align to TRBD1. CDR1 is SQVTM, CDR2 ANQGSEA, per germline. This CDR3 has 17 amino acids. With V trimmed by 0 bases and J by 1 base, 8 bases remained unmatched. In DNA form, the CDR3 reads TGCAGCGTTGAAGACTCCGGGACAGGTTATTCCTACAATGAGCAGTTCTTC. Its protein product is CSVEDSGTGYSYNEQFF.

This clonotype was observed a few times. The chain couples TRBV12-3 or TRBV12-4 to TRBJ1-1, with no clear D. This CDR3 has 15 amino acids. V was clipped by 3 bases and J by 1 base, with 12 bases between them. The CDR3 loop is CASSLIGAENTEAFF. CDR3 coding DNA: TGTGCCAGCAGTTTGATAGGAGCGGAGAACACTGAAGCTTTCTTT.

V gene TRBV20-1 combines with J gene TRBJ1-5; weak D call: TRBD1 (5 bases). Deletions cut 3 bases from V and 3 bases from J, with 9 bases between. CDR1 is DFQATT and CDR2 is SNEGSKA in the germline V gene (reference sequence). The CDR3 has 13 amino acids. The CDR3 sequence: CSASSGSNQPQHF. The CDR3 DNA sequence: TGCAGTGCTAGTTCAGGGTCCAATCAGCCCCAGCATTTT.

There are a few counts of this clonotype. The chain uses TRBV7-9 and TRBJ1-1; the match to TRBD1 covers 7 bases. With 6 bases clipped from V and 4 bases from J, the junction kept 11 bases outside the gene matches. Germline lookup yields CDR1 SEHNR and CDR2 FQNEAQ (reference sequence). The CDR3 is 15 residues long. CDR3 loop: CASSPTGTLSTEAFF. CDR3 bases: TGTGCCAGCAGTCCGACAGGGACTTTAAGCACTGAAGCTTTCTTT.

This clonotype was observed a few times. V is TRBV6-5 and J is TRBJ1-2, with 10 bases that match TRBD1. Germline V lookup: CDR1 MNHEY, CDR2 SVGAGI. CDR3 length: 14 residues. J was trimmed by 3 bases and V by 6 bases; bases with no gene match: 4. The CDR3 spells CASRGQGLHYGYTF. As DNA, the CDR3 is TGTGCCAGCAGGGGACAGGGGTTACACTATGGCTACACCTTC.

The J gene is TRBJ2-1, the V gene TRBV9; maybe TRBD2 (5 bases). The CDR3 covers 17 residues. V was cut by 2 bases and J by 0 bases, with 15 bases left in between. The germline gives CDR1 SGDLS, CDR2 YYNGEE. The DNA for the CDR3 is TGTGCCAGCAGCGTCGCCACTAGGCCCGGCTCCTACAATGAGCAGTTCTTC. Its translation: CASSVATRPGSYNEQFF.

The chain employs TRBV2 and TRBJ1-1; D might be TRBD1 (5 bases). CDR3 length: 12 amino acids. V was pared by 3 bases and J by 10 bases, with 12 bases between. Looked up from germline, CDR1 is SNHLY and CDR2 is FYNNEI. CDR3 sequence: CASSEYTGGAFF. Written as DNA, the CDR3 is TGTGCCAGCAGTGAGTACACGGGGGGAGCTTTCTTT.

The V gene is TRBV3-1, the J gene TRBJ2-7; D call uncertain. CDR1 LGHDT and CDR2 YNNKEL come from the germline V gene (reference sequence). The CDR3 has 13 residues. The V gene lost 4 bases and the J gene lost 7 bases, with 14 bases spanning the gap. The CDR3 here is CASSPRVGREQYF. Written as DNA, the CDR3 is TGTGCCAGCAGCCCCCGCGTAGGGCGGGAGCAGTACTTC.

This clonotype was counted between two and nine times. The chain employs TRBV19 and TRBJ2-7; D is undetermined. This CDR3 region has 14 residues. Trimming shortened V by 4 bases and J by 0 bases, and 10 bases separated the two germline ends. Germline V lookup: CDR1 LNHDA, CDR2 SQIVND (reference sequence). CDR3 loop: CASSTQRNSYEQYF. DNA for the CDR3: TGTGCCAGTAGTACCCAACGCAACTCCTACGAGCAGTACTTC.

This clonotype was seen more than once but under ten times. The CDR3 reads CASSRLHQENTEAFF. In nucleotides, the CDR3 is TGTGCCAGCAGCCGCTTACACCAGGAGAACACTGAAGCTTTCTTT. This rearrangement joins TRBV4-2 to TRBJ1-1; no reliable D call. CDR1 and CDR2 from the germline V gene are LGHNA and YNFKEQ. The CDR3 extends over 15 amino acids. With 4 bases removed from V and 1 base from J, the gap between germline ends came to 13 bases.

The V call is TRBV12-3 or TRBV12-4, the J call TRBJ2-1; D gene ambiguous. Between the trimmed V and J ends, which lost 4 bases and 6 bases, there was a span of 4 bases. CDR3 length: 11 amino acids. CDR3 DNA sequence: TGTGCCAGCAGTTCCCCCAATGAGCAGTTCTTC. Residues: CASSSPNEQFF.

The CDR3, as DNA: TGTGCCAGCTCACCACCCGGGGGCAGGGGCACAGATACGCAGTATTTT. This gives the protein CASSPPGGRGTDTQYF. The chain carries TRBV18 and TRBJ2-3; the D gene could be TRBD1 or TRBD2 (6 bases each). Trimming left V 0 bases short and J 1 base short, with 11 bases between. CDR1 and CDR2 from the germline V gene are KGHSH and LQKENI. The length of the CDR3 is 16 residues.

This clonotype was seen a handful of times. The rearrangement joins TRBV10-3 to TRBJ1-5; possibly TRBD1 for D (5 bases). V was clipped by 5 bases and J by 7 bases, with 12 bases between them. Germline V gene sequence: CDR1 ENHRY, CDR2 SYGVKD. This CDR3 region has 13 residues. The CDR3 sequence: CAISQGEFQPQHF. CDR3 nucleotide sequence: TGTGCCATCAGTCAAGGGGAATTCCAGCCCCAGCATTTT.